Detailed here is one T cell receptor beta chain. Its antigen remains unidentified. This sample was included in a study of chemoradiotherapy in HPV16-positive cancers. Findings and limits, study-wide: HPV-responsive T-cell expansion during chemoradiotherapy was linked to improved recurrence-free survival in HPV16-positive patients. Candidate HPV-specific clones and E7-related TCR motifs grew in tumor during treatment.

Repertoires were sampled repeatedly during chemoradiotherapy. The V gene's germline CDR1 is SGHVS and CDR2 FQNEAQ. The CDR3 covers 14 residues. V gave up 1 base and J gave up 4 bases, with 8 bases separating them. Here immunoSEQ multiplex PCR was the method, and the copy in TCRdb shows in-frame clones only, minus some. The top ten clones hold more than 20% of a sample with some 27,000 clones, approximately 92% of them seen once. The sequence derives from a human donor with HPV-associated anogenital cancer. Sequencing was performed on blood, taken from a patient who underwent chemoradiotherapy. V and J are TRBV7-8 and TRBJ1-5; D is possibly TRBD1 (5 bases). The CDR3 is CASSLGQLNQPQHF. CDR3 DNA sequence: TGTGCCAGCAGCTTAGGACAGCTAAATCAGCCCCAGCATTTT.